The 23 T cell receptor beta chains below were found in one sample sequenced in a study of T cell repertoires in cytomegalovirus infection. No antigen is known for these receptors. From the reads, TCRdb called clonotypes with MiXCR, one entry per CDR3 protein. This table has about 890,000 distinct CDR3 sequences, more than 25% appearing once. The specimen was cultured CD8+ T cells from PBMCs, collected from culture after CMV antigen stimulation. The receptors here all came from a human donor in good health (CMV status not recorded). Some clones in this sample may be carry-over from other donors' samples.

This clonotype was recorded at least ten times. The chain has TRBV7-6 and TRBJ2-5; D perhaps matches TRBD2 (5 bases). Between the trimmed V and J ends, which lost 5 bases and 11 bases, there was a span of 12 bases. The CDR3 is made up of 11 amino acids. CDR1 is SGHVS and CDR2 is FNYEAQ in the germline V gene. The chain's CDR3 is CASSLGTGQYF. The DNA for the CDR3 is TGTGCCAGCAGCCTGGGAACGGGGCAGTACTTC.

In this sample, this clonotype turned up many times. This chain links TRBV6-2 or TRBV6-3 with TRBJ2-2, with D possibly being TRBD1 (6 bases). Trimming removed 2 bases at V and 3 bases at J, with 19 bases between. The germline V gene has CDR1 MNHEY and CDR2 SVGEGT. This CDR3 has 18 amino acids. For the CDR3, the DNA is TGTGCCAGCAGTTACCTACTCCGGGACACTCCATACACCGGGGAGCTGTTTTTT. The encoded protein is CASSYLLRDTPYTGELFF.

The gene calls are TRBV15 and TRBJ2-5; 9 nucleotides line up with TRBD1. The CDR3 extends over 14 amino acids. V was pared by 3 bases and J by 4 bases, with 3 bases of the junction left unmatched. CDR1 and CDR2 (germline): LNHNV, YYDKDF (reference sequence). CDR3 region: CATSRGQGRETQYF. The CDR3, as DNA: TGTGCCACCAGCAGGGGACAGGGAAGAGAGACCCAGTACTTC.

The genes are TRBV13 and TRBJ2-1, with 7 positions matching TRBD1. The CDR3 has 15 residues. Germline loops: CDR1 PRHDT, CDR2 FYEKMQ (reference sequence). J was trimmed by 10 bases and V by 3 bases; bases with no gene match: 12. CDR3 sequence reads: CASSFRQGGTWEQFF. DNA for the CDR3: TGTGCCAGCAGCTTTAGACAGGGTGGAACGTGGGAGCAGTTCTTC.

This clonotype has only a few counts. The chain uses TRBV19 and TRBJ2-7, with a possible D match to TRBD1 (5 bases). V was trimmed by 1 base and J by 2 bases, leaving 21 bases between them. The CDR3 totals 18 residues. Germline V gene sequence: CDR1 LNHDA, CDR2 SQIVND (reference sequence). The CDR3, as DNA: TGTGCCAGTAGTATAGTCTTCGTCAGGGCCCCCAAGGCCTACGAGCAGTACTTC. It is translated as CASSIVFVRAPKAYEQYF.

The CDR3 sequence is CSATTQGQGWNQPQHF. Written as DNA, the CDR3 is TGCAGTGCTACAACTCAGGGACAGGGCTGGAATCAGCCCCAGCATTTT. The gene calls are TRBV20-1 and TRBJ1-5, with 9 bases fitting TRBD1. This CDR3 spans 16 amino acids. V trimming: 4 bases; J trimming: 4 bases; junction bases outside the gene matches: 11. From germline, CDR1 is DFQATT and CDR2 SNEGSKA (reference sequence).

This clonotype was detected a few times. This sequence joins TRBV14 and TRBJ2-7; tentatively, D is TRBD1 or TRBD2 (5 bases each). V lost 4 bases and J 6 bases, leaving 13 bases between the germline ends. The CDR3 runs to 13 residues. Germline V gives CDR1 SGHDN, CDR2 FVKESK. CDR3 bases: TGTGCCAGCAGCCTGAATGGGGGATCCGAGCAGTACTTC. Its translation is CASSLNGGSEQYF.

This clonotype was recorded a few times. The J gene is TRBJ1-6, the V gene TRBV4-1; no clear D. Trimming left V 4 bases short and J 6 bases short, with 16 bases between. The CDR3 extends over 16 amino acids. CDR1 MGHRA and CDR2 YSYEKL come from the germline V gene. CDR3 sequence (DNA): TGCGCCAGCAGCCCCTTCCTTGGGGTCTTTAATTCACCCCTCCACTTT. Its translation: CASSPFLGVFNSPLHF.

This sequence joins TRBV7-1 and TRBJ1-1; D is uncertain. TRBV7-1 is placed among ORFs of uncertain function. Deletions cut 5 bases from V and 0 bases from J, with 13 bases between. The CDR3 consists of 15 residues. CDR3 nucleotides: TGTGCCAGCAGCCCAAGGTACACACTGAACACTGAAGCTTTCTTT. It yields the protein CASSPRYTLNTEAFF.

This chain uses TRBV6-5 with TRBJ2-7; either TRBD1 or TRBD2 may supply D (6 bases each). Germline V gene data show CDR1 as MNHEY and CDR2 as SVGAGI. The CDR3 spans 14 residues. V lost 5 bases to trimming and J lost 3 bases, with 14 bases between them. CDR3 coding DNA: TGTGCCAGCAGTCCACGAGGGGGAGGCTACGAGCAGTACGTC. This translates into CASSPRGGGYEQYV.

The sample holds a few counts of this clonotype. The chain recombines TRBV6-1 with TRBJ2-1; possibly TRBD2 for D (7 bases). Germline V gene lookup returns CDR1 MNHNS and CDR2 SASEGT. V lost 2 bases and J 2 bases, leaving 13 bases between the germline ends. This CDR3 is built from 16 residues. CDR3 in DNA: TGTGCCAGCAGTGAAAGAGGGCGGGGGCCCTACAATGAGCAGTTCTTC. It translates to CASSERGRGPYNEQFF.

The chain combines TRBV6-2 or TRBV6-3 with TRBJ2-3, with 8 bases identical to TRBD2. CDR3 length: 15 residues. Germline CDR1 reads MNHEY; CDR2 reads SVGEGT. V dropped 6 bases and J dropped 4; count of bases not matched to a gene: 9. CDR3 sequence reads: CASSETGGASDTQYF. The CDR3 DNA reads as TGTGCCAGCAGCGAGACGGGGGGGGCATCAGATACGCAGTATTTT.

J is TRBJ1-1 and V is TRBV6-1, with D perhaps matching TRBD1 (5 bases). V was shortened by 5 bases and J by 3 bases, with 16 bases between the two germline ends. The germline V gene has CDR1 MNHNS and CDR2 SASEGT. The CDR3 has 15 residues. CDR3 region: CASSYPGTDYTEAFF. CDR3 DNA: TGTGCCAGCAGTTATCCCGGGACGGATTACACTGAAGCTTTCTTT.

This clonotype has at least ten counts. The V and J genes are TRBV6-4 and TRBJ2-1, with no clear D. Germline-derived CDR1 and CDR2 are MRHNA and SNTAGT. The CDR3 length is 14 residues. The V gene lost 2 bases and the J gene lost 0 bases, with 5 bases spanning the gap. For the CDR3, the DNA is TGTGCCAGCAGTGACCCTAGCTCCTACAATGAGCAGTTCTTC. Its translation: CASSDPSSYNEQFF.

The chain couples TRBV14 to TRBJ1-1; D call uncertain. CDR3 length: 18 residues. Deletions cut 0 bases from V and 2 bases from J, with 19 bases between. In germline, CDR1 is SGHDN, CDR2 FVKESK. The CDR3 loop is CASSQEGVSVGINTEAFF. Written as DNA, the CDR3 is TGTGCCAGCAGCCAAGAGGGAGTGAGTGTAGGGATAAACACTGAAGCTTTCTTT.

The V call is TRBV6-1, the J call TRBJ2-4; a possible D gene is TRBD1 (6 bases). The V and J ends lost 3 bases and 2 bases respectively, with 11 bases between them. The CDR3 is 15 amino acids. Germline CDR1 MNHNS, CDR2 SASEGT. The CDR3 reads CASSDRGQTKNIQYF. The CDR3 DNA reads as TGTGCCAGCAGTGACCGAGGACAGACCAAAAACATTCAGTACTTC.

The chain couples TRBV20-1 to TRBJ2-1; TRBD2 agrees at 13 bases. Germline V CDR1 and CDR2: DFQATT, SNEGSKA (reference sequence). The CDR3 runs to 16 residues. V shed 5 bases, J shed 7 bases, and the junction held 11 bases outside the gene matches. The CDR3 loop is CSAPQTSGGLVNEQFF. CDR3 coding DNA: TGCAGTGCTCCCCAGACTAGCGGGGGGTTGGTGAATGAGCAGTTCTTC.

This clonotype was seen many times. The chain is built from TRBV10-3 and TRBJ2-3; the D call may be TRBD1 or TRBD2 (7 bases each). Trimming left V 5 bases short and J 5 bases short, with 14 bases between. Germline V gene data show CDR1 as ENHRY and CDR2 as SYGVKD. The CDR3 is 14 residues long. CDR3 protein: CAISPGGGGDTQYF. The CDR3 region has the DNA TGTGCCATCAGTCCAGGGGGGGGAGGAGATACGCAGTATTTT.

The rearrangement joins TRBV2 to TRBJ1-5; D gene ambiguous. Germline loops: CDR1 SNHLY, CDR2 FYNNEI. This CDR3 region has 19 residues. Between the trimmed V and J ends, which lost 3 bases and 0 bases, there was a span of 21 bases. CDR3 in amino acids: CASSENLSIIGYSNQPQHF. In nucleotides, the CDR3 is TGTGCCAGCAGTGAGAATCTCTCAATCATTGGGTATAGCAATCAGCCCCAGCATTTT.

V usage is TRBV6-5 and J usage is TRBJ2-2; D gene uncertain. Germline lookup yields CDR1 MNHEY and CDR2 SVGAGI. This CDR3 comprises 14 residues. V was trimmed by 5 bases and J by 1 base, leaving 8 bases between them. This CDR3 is CASSTTVNTGELFF. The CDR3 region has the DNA TGTGCCAGCAGTACTACGGTGAACACCGGGGAGCTGTTTTTT.

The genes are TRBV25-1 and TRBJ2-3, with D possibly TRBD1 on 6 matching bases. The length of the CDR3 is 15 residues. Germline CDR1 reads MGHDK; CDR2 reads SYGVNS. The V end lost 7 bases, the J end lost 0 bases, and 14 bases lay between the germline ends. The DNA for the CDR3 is TGTGCCAGCACCGCCCAGGGGCCGAGCACAGATACGCAGTATTTT. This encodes CASTAQGPSTDTQYF.

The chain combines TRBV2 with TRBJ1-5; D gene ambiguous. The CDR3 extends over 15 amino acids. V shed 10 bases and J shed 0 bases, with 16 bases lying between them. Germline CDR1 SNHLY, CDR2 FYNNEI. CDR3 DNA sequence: TGTGCCACCAGGAGGATTGACTATAGCAATCAGCCCCAGCATTTT. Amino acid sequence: CATRRIDYSNQPQHF.

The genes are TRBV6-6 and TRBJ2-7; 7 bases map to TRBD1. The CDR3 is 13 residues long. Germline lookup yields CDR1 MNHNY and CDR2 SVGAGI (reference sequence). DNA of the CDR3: TGTTCCAGCAGACCCTTACAGGGGTCCGAGCAGTACGTC. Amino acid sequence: CSSRPLQGSEQYV.